This T cell receptor beta chain originates from a study of blood T cell repertoires in COVID-19. Study as a whole: Nucleic acid was either cDNA or gDNA, and it came from T cells, B-cell-depleted T cells, or PBMCs.

CDR1 and CDR2 from the germline V gene are SNHLY and FYNNEI. The CDR3 loop spans 12 amino acids. V was trimmed by 4 bases and J by 9 bases, leaving 12 bases between them. Assay: immunoSEQ multiplex PCR; the TCRdb copy retains only in-frame clones and omits some. The table lists about 280,000 clones, around 85% of them singletons. The receptor's source is a middle-aged woman who had recovered from COVID-19. The rearrangement uses TRBV2 and TRBJ1-1; D not resolved. The sample comprised PBMCs or T cells enriched from blood (not recorded which). CDR3 nucleotides: TGTGCCAGCAGTGTGGGGAGTATTCAAGCTTTCTTT. Protein product: CASSVGSIQAFF.